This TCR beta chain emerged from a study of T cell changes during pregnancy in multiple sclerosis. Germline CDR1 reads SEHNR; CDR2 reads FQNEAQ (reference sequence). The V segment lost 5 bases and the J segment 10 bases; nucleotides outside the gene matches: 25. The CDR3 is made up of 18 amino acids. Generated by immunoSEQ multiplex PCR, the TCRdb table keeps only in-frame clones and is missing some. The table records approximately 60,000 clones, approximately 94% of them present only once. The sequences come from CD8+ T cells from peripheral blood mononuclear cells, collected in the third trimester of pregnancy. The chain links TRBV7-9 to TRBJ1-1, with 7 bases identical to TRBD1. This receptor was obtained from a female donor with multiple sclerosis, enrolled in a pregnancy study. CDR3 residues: CASSGVPPGRNRGEPAFF. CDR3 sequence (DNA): TGTGCCAGCAGCGGGGTGCCTCCAGGCCGAAACAGGGGAGAGCCAGCTTTCTTT.